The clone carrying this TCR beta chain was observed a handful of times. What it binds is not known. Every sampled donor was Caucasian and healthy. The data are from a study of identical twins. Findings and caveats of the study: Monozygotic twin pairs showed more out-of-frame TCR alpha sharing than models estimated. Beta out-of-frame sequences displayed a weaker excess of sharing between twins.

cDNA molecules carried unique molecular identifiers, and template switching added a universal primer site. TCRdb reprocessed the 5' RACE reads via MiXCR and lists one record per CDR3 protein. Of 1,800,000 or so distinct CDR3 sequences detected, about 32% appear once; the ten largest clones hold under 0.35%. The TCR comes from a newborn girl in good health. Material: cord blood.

The CDR3 loop is CASRTGLADNEQFF. The CDR3 bases are TGTGCCAGCAGGACGGGACTAGCGGACAATGAGCAGTTCTTC. The chain combines TRBV6-5 with TRBJ2-1; 11 nucleotides match TRBD2. The CDR3 extends over 14 amino acids. Germline V gene data show CDR1 as MNHEY and CDR2 as SVGAGI. The V and J ends lost 6 bases and 5 bases, in that order; junction bases with no gene match: 3.